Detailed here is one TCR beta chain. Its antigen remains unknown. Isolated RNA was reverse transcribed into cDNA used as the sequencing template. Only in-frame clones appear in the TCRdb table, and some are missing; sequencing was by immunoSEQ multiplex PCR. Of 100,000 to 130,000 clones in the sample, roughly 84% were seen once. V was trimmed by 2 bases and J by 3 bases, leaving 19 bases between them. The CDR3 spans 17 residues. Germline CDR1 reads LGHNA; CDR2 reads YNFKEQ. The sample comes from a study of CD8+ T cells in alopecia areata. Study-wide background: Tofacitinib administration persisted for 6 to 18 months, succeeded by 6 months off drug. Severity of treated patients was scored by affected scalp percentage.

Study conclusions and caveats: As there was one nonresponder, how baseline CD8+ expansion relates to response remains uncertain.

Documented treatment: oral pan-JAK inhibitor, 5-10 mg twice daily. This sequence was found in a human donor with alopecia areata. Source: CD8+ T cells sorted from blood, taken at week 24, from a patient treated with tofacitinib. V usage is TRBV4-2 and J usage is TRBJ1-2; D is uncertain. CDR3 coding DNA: TGTGCCAGCAGCCAAATGTCACTGGCAGATTATTACTATGGCTACACCTTC. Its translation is CASSQMSLADYYYGYTF.